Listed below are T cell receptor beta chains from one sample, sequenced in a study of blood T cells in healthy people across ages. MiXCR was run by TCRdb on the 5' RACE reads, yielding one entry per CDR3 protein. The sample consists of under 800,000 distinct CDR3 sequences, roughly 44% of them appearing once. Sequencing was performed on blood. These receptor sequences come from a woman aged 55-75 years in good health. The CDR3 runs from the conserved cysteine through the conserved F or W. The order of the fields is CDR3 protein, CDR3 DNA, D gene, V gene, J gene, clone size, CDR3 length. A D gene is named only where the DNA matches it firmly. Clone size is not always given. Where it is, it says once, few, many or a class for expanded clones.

CASSSYSVGEQFF	TGTGCCAGCAGCTCCTATAGTGTAGGTGAGCAGTTCTTC	-	TRBV13	TRBJ2-1	-	13
CSASVGRGNQPQHF	TGCAGTGCTAGCGTGGGTCGGGGCAATCAGCCCCAGCATTTT	-	TRBV20-1	TRBJ1-5	-	14
CASTSGGPRETQYF	TGCGCTTCGACTAGCGGGGGCCCACGGGAGACCCAGTACTTC	TRBD2	TRBV20-1	TRBJ2-5	-	14
CASSIRLAETQYF	TGTGCCAGTAGTATCAGGCTAGCGGAGACCCAGTACTTC	-	TRBV19	TRBJ2-5	few	13
CASRSTLAGATDTQYF	TGCGCCAGCAGATCAACACTAGCGGGAGCCACAGATACGCAGTATTTT	TRBD2	TRBV4-3	TRBJ2-3	few	16
CASSSQQGSNQPQHF	TGTGCCAGCTCATCCCAACAGGGTTCGAATCAGCCCCAGCATTTT	-	TRBV18	TRBJ1-5	-	15
CASSLTDFKGFVYNEQFF	TGCGCCAGCAGCCTGACCGATTTTAAGGGATTTGTGTACAATGAGCAGTTCTTC	-	TRBV4-1	TRBJ2-1	few	18
CASSSAGGGLDEQFF	TGTGCCAGCAGCTCGGCGGGGGGCGGGTTAGATGAGCAGTTCTTC	TRBD2	TRBV5-4	TRBJ2-1	-	15
CASIWDRGSDGYTF	TGTGCCAGCATCTGGGACAGGGGATCGGATGGCTACACCTTC	TRBD1	TRBV6-1	TRBJ1-2	few	14
CAWSRGDGTQYF	TGTGCCTGGAGTCGGGGGGACGGGACCCAGTACTTC	TRBD2	TRBV30	TRBJ2-5	-	12
CASSWTGSVNTEAFF	TGTGCCAGCAGCTGGACAGGGTCGGTGAACACTGAAGCTTTCTTT	TRBD1	TRBV7-2	TRBJ1-1	few	15
CASSEGPRSNYGYTF	TGTGCCAGCAGTGAAGGCCCACGTTCTAACTATGGCTACACCTTC	-	TRBV6-1	TRBJ1-2	many	15
CSARDGGLSYEQYF	TGCAGTGCTAGAGATGGGGGGTTATCCTACGAGCAGTACTTC	-	TRBV20-1	TRBJ2-7	-	14
CASKGDGAYGYTF	TGTGCCAGCAAGGGCGACGGAGCCTATGGCTACACCTTC	-	TRBV6-5	TRBJ1-2	few	13
CASRQIGVTDTQYF	TGTGCCAGCAGACAAATAGGGGTCACAGATACGCAGTATTTT	-	TRBV6-5	TRBJ2-3	-	14
CASSEEGTGKGYGYTF	TGTGCCAGCAGTGAAGAGGGGACAGGGAAGGGGTATGGCTACACCTTC	TRBD1	TRBV6-1	TRBJ1-2	few	16
CASSQRGYTDTQYF	TGCGCCAGCAGCCAACGGGGGTACACAGATACGCAGTATTTT	-	TRBV4-1	TRBJ2-3	-	14
CATSGSGRASNQPQHF	TGTGCCACCAGCGGATCTGGACGGGCTAGCAATCAGCCCCAGCATTTT	-	TRBV15	TRBJ1-5	-	16
CASSQQENRGNGYTF	TGCGCCAGCAGCCAACAAGAAAACAGGGGTAATGGCTACACCTTC	TRBD1	TRBV4-1	TRBJ1-2	-	15
CASSSEDTQYF	TGCGCCAGCAGCTCCGAAGATACGCAGTATTTT	-	TRBV5-1	TRBJ2-3	many	11
CASSAGTESGYTF	TGTGCCAGCAGCGCCGGGACAGAGTCTGGCTACACCTTC	TRBD1	TRBV13	TRBJ1-2	-	13
CASNIQGASETQYF	TGTGCCAGCAATATACAGGGGGCCTCGGAGACCCAGTACTTC	TRBD1	TRBV6-2/TRBV6-3	TRBJ2-5	-	14
CASSDGGYEQYF	TGTGCCAGCAGTGATGGAGGCTACGAGCAGTACTTC	-	TRBV25-1	TRBJ2-7	many	12
CASRVLSPRQQGPTKNIQYF	TGTGCCAGCAGGGTCCTATCCCCGCGCCAACAGGGGCCCACCAAAAACATTCAGTACTTC	TRBD1	TRBV5-6	TRBJ2-4	many	20
CASSRNSGGRETQYF	TGTGCCAGCAGCAGAAATAGCGGGGGGAGAGAGACCCAGTACTTC	TRBD2	TRBV7-7	TRBJ2-5	-	15
CASSSGQSKNIQYF	TGTGCCAGCAGTTCGGGACAGTCCAAAAACATTCAGTACTTC	TRBD1	TRBV6-5	TRBJ2-4	few	14
CASSEFQGGGYTF	TGCGCCAGCAGTGAGTTCCAGGGAGGTGGCTACACCTTC	-	TRBV10-1	TRBJ1-2	-	13
CASSLWTSGGTDTQYF	TGTGCCAGCAGCTTATGGACTAGCGGGGGCACAGATACGCAGTATTTT	TRBD2	TRBV5-5	TRBJ2-3	many	16
CASSERGQGALTEAFF	TGTGCCAGCAGTGAGAGAGGACAGGGGGCATTGACTGAAGCTTTCTTT	TRBD1	TRBV6-1	TRBJ1-1	-	16
CSASPQALTTEAFF	TGCAGTGCTAGCCCTCAGGCGCTAACGACAGAAGCTTTCTTT	-	TRBV20-1	TRBJ1-1	few	14
CSVVVTGATYEQYF	TGCAGCGTTGTTGTTACAGGCGCAACCTACGAGCAGTACTTC	-	TRBV29-1	TRBJ2-7	-	14
CASSLVSQSSYNVQFF	TGTGCCAGCAGCTTAGTTTCGCAGAGCTCCTACAATGTGCAGTTCTTC	-	TRBV7-2	TRBJ2-1	-	16
CASSVDGFEQFF	TGTGCCAGCAGCGTAGACGGGTTCGAGCAGTTCTTC	-	TRBV9	TRBJ2-1	few	12
CASSSTGDGNIQYF	TGTGCCAGCAGTTCTACAGGGGATGGAAACATTCAGTACTTC	TRBD1	TRBV3-1	TRBJ2-4	-	14
CSARNRQGLSTEAFF	TGCAGTGCTAGGAACCGACAGGGACTGAGCACTGAAGCTTTCTTT	TRBD1	TRBV20-1	TRBJ1-1	-	15
CASSARDRGQVEFF	TGTGCCAGCAGTGCCCGGGACAGGGGGCAAGTAGAGTTCTTC	TRBD1	TRBV6-1	TRBJ2-1	-	14
CSVRVPNSPLHF	TGCAGTGTCAGAGTTCCTAATTCACCCCTCCACTTT	-	TRBV20-1	TRBJ1-6	few	12
CASSLGLAGGNEQFF	TGTGCCAGCAGCTTAGGACTAGCGGGAGGGAATGAGCAGTTCTTC	TRBD2	TRBV11-2	TRBJ2-1	many	15
CSGRQGPANTGELFF	TGCAGCGGAAGACAGGGGCCAGCGAACACCGGGGAGCTGTTTTTT	TRBD1	TRBV29-1	TRBJ2-2	once	15
CASGVSGLNNEQFF	TGTGCCAGCGGCGTTAGCGGGCTAAACAATGAGCAGTTCTTC	TRBD2	TRBV9	TRBJ2-1	-	14
CASRSSRDGHLLGEQYF	TGTGCCAGCAGATCCTCCCGGGACGGCCACCTTTTGGGAGAGCAGTACTTC	-	TRBV6-6	TRBJ2-5	-	17
CASSLEGTAVYNEQFF	TGTGCCAGCAGCTTAGAAGGGACGGCGGTCTACAATGAGCAGTTCTTC	-	TRBV11-1	TRBJ2-1	few	16
CASSVGSGVNEQFF	TGTGCCAGCAGTGTCGGTAGCGGGGTGAATGAGCAGTTCTTC	TRBD2	TRBV28	TRBJ2-1	-	14
CASSTDTYEQYF	TGTGCCAGCAGCACTGACACGTACGAGCAGTACTTC	-	TRBV5-6	TRBJ2-7	many	12
CASSSWTGSNQPQHF	TGTGCCAGTAGTAGCTGGACAGGCTCTAATCAGCCCCAGCATTTT	TRBD1	TRBV19	TRBJ1-5	-	15
CASSERGGGVDYNEQFF	TGTGCCAGCAGTGAAAGGGGCGGCGGGGTAGATTACAATGAGCAGTTCTTC	-	TRBV6-1	TRBJ2-1	-	17
CASSPITGGLGYGYTF	TGTGCCAGCAGCCCGATAACAGGGGGCTTGGGCTATGGCTACACCTTC	TRBD1	TRBV3-1	TRBJ1-2	-	16
CVSSPGDSIYGYTF	TGTGTCAGCAGCCCTGGGGACAGCATTTATGGCTACACCTTC	TRBD1	TRBV7-9	TRBJ1-2	-	14
CASSFFRGSFTDTQYF	TGTGCCAGCAGTTTTTTCCGGGGGTCTTTCACAGATACGCAGTATTTT	-	TRBV12-3/TRBV12-4	TRBJ2-3	-	16
CASSLGLGFGEETQYF	TGTGCCAGCAGCTTAGGCCTGGGTTTTGGAGAAGAGACCCAGTACTTC	-	TRBV7-2	TRBJ2-5	-	16
CASSLAATGGSEAFF	TGCGCCAGCAGCTTGGCTGCAACAGGGGGCTCTGAAGCTTTCTTT	TRBD1	TRBV5-1	TRBJ1-1	few	15
CASSFGGNGDTQYF	TGTGCCAGCAGTTTTGGGGGGAACGGAGATACGCAGTATTTT	-	TRBV12-3/TRBV12-4	TRBJ2-3	-	14
CASSVGGGGDDTQYF	TGTGCCAGCAGCGTGGGCGGAGGTGGTGACGATACGCAGTATTTT	-	TRBV9	TRBJ2-3	-	15
CASSPGSAGANVLTF	TGTGCCAGCTCACCAGGGAGTGCTGGGGCCAACGTCCTGACTTTC	-	TRBV18	TRBJ2-6	-	15
CASSLRGNSDTQYF	TGTGCCAGCAGCTTAAGGGGAAACTCAGATACGCAGTATTTT	-	TRBV7-3	TRBJ2-3	-	14